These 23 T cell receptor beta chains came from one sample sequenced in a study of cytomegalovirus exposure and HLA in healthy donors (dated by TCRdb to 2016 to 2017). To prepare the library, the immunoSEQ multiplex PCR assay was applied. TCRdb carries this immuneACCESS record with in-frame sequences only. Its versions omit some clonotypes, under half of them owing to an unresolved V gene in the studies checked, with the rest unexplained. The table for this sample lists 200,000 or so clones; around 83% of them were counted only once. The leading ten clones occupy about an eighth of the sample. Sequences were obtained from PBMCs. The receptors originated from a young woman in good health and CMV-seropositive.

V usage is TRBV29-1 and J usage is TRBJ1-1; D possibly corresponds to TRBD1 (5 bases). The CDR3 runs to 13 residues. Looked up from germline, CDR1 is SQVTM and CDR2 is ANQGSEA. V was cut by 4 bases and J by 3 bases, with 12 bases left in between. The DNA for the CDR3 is TGCAGCGTTGCCGGGGGAGGGGACACTGAAGCTTTCTTT. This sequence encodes CSVAGGGDTEAFF.

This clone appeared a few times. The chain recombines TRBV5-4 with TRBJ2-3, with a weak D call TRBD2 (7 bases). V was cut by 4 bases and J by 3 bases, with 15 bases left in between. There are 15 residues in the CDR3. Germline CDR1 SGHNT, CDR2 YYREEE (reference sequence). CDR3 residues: CASSGRTRGTDTQYF. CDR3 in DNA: TGTGCCAGCAGCGGGAGGACTAGGGGGACAGATACGCAGTATTTT.

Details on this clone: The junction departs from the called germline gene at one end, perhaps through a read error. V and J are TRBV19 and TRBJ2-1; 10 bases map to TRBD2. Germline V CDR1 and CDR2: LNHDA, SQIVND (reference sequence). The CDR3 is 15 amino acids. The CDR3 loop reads CASRIGLAGVNEQFF. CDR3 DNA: TGTGCCAGTAGAATAGGGCTAGCGGGAGTAAATGAGCAGTTCTTC.

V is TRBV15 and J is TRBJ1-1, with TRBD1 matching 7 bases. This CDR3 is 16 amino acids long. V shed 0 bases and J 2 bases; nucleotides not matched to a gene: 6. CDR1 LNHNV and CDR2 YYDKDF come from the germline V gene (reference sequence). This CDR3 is CATSRELGDSNTEAFF. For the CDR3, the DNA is TGTGCCACCAGCAGAGAGTTGGGGGACAGCAACACTGAAGCTTTCTTT.

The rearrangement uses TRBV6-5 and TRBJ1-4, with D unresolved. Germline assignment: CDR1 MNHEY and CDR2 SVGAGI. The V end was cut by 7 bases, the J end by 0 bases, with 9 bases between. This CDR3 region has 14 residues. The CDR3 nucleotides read TGTGCCAGCACGGGAGCTGCAACTAATGAAAAACTGTTTTTT. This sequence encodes CASTGAATNEKLFF.

CDR3 region: CASSESGAANQPQHF. CDR3 in DNA: TGCGCCAGCAGTGAGTCTGGGGCCGCTAATCAGCCCCAGCATTTT. The chain links TRBV10-2 to TRBJ1-5; tentatively, D is TRBD1 (5 bases). This CDR3 comprises 15 residues. Germline-derived CDR1 and CDR2 are WSHSY and SAAADI. The V end was cut by 0 bases, the J end by 4 bases, with 10 bases between.

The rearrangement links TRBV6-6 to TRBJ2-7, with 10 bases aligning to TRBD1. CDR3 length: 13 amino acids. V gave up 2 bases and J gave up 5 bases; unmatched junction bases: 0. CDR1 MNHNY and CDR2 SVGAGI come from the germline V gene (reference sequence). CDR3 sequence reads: CASSYDRGHEQYF. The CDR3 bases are TGTGCCAGCAGTTACGACAGGGGGCACGAGCAGTACTTC.

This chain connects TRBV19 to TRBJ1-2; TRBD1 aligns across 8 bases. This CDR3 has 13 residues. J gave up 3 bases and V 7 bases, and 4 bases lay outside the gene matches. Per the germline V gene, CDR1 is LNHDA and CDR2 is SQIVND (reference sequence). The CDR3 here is CASNNRGYYGYTF. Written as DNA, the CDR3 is TGTGCCAGTAATAACAGGGGGTACTATGGCTACACCTTC.

In nucleotides, the CDR3 is TGTGCCAGCAGCGTAGGGACAGGGGAAGGTTTGGGAAATACGCAGTATTTT. It encodes CASSVGTGEGLGNTQYF. The gene calls are TRBV9 and TRBJ2-3; 9 bases map to TRBD1. The CDR3 has 17 residues. The trim removed 0 bases at V and 7 bases at J, leaving 12 bases unmatched. Germline CDR1 is SGDLS and CDR2 is YYNGEE. The full variable domain, with the rest looked up from reference TRBV9 and TRBJ2-3, is DSGVTQTPKHLITATGQRVTLRCSPRSGDLSVYWYQQSLDQGLQFLIQYYNGEERAKGNILERFSAQQFPDLHSELNLSSLELGDSALYFCASSVGTGEGLGNTQYFGPGTRLTVL.

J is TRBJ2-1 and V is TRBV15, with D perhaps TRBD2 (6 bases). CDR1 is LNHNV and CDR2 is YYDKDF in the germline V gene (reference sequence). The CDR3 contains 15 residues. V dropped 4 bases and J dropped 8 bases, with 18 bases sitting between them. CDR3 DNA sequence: TGTGCCACCAGCACGTCAGGGACTCCCAGCGATGAGCAGTTCTTC. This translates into CATSTSGTPSDEQFF.

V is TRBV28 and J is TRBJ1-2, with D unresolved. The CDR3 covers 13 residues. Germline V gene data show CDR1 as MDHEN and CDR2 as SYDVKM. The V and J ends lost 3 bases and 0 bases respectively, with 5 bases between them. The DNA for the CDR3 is TGTGCCAGCAGTTTCCCCTCTAACTATGGCTACACCTTC. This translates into CASSFPSNYGYTF.

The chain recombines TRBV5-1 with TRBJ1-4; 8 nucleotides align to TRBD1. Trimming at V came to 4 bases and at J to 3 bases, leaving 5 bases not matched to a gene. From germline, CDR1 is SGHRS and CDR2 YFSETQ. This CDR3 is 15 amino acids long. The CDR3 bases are TGCGCCAGCAGCCTCGGACAGGGCCCTAATGAAAAACTGTTTTTT. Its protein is CASSLGQGPNEKLFF.

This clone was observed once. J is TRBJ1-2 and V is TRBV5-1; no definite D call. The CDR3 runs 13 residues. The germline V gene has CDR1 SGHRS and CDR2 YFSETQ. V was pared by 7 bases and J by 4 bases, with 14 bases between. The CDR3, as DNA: TGCGCCAGCGCCACAGACAACCTCTATGGCTACACCTTC. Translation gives CASATDNLYGYTF.

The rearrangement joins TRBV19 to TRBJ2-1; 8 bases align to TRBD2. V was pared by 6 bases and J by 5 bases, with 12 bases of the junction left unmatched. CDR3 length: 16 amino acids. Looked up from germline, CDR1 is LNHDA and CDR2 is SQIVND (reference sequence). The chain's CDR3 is CASRTRRGERHNEQFF. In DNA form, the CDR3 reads TGTGCCAGTAGGACCCGGCGGGGGGAGAGACACAATGAGCAGTTCTTC.

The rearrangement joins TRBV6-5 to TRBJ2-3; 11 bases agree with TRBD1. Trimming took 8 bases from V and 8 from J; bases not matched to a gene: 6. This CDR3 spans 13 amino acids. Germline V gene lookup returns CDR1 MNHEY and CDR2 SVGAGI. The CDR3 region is CASGSGTGGTQYF. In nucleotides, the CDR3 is TGTGCCAGCGGCTCCGGGACAGGGGGTACGCAGTATTTT.

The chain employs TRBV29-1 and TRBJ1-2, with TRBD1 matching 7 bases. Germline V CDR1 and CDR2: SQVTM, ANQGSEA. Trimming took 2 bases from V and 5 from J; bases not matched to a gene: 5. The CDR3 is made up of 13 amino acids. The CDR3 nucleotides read TGCAGCGTTGAAAAAGGACAGGAATATGGCTACACCTTC. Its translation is CSVEKGQEYGYTF.

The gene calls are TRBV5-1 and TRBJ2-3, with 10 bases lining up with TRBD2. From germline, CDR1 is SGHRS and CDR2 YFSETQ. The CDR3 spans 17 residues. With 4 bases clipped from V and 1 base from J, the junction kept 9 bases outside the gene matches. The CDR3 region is CASSQAPGTSGTDTQYF. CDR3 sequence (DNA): TGCGCCAGCAGCCAAGCCCCCGGGACTAGCGGCACAGATACGCAGTATTTT. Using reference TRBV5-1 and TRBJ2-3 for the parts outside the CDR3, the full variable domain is KAGVTQTPRYLIKTRGQQVTLSCSPISGHRSVSWYQQTPGQGLQFLFEYFSETQRNKGNFPGRFSGRQFSNSRSEMNVSTLELGDSALYLCASSQAPGTSGTDTQYFGPGTRLTVL.

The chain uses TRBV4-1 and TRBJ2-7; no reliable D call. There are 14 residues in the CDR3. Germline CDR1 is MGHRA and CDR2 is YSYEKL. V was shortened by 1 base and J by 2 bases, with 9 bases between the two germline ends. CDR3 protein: CASSQVQQTYEQYF. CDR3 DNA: TGCGCCAGCAGCCAAGTACAACAGACCTACGAGCAGTACTTC.

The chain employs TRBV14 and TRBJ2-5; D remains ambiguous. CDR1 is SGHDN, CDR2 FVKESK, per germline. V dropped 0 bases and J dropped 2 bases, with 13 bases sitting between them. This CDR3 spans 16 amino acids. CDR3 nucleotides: TGTGCCAGCAGCCAAGATCAGGCATATCGTCAAGAGACCCAGTACTTC. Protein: CASSQDQAYRQETQYF.

The CDR3 reads CASSPIGQGGNQPQHF. As DNA, the CDR3 is TGTGCCAGCAGTCCAATCGGACAGGGAGGCAATCAGCCCCAGCATTTT. This chain uses TRBV27 with TRBJ1-5, with 8 nucleotides matching TRBD1. In germline, CDR1 is MNHEY, CDR2 SMNVEV (reference sequence). The CDR3 runs 16 residues. V lost 5 bases to trimming and J lost 2 bases; unmatched junction nucleotides: 8.

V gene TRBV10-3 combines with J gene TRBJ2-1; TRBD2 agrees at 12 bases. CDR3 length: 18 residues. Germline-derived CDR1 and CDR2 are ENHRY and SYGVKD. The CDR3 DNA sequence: TGTGCTAGCCTATCATGGCTAGCGGGAGGGGAAGCGGACAATGAGCAGTTCTTC. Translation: CASLSWLAGGEADNEQFF.

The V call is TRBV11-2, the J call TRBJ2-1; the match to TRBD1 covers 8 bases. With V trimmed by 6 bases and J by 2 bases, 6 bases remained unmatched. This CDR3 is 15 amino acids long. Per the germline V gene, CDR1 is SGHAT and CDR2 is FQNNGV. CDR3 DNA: TGTGCCAGCAGTCTTACAGGGGGGACCTACAATGAGCAGTTCTTC. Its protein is CASSLTGGTYNEQFF. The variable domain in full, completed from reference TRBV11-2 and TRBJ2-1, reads EAGVAQSPRYKIIEKRQSVAFWCNPISGHATLYWYQQILGQGPKLLIQFQNNGVVDDSQLPKDRFSAERLKGVDSTLKIQPAKLEDSAVYLCASSLTGGTYNEQFFGPGTRLTVL.

The DNA for the CDR3 is TGTGCCAGCAGTTACCGCCGACAGGGCGGCTATGGCTACACCTTC. This codes for CASSYRRQGGYGYTF. The chain recombines TRBV6-5 with TRBJ1-2, with 7 bases lining up with TRBD1. The CDR3 is made up of 15 amino acids. Germline CDR1 MNHEY, CDR2 SVGAGI. Trimming at V came to 2 bases and at J to 4 bases, leaving 7 bases not matched to a gene.